A single T cell receptor (beta chain) is shown here with its context. Antigen: not known. This entry comes from a study of glioma-infiltrating T cells. TCR alpha and beta CDR3 regions were amplified from RNA using iRepertoire nested multiplex PCR. Tissue mRNA or PBMC total RNA, roughly 85-450 ng, went into one-step reverse transcription and amplification. TCRdb re-derived calls from the multiplex PCR reads in MiXCR, one entry per CDR3 protein. Here the sample spans about 89,000 distinct CDR3 sequences, 23% being singletons. Study-wide points: Gliomas, especially low-grade, showed above-expected tissue-blood divergence; non-neoplastic patients showed below. Only very few CDR3 sequences appeared in both tissue and blood.

This TCR came from a human donor with low-grade glioma or glioblastoma, undergoing nonglioma brain surgery, or in good health (not recorded which). Sample: glioma tissue, nonneoplastic brain tissue, or PBMCs (not recorded which).

The CDR3 DNA sequence: TGTGCCAGCAGCCTGCAAAGGGAGCAGTTCTTC. Translating it yields CASSLQREQFF. This rearrangement joins TRBV11-2 to TRBJ2-1; no reliable D call. CDR1 is SGHAT and CDR2 is FQNNGV in the germline V gene. This CDR3 spans 11 amino acids. The V and J ends lost 5 bases and 10 bases respectively, with 9 bases between them.